A single sample gave rise to the 8 T cell receptor beta chains below, sequenced in a study of Ad26.COV2.S vaccination and SARS-CoV-2 variants. This sample's treatment: some 19 received Ad26.COV2.S at low or high dose, single or two shots; 5 received placebo; per-sample allocation not given. At day 63 after the first vaccine or placebo injection, samples were drawn. Assay: immunoSEQ multiplex PCR; the TCRdb copy retains only in-frame clones and omits some. The sample has roughly 400,000 clones, 90% seen once. Sequencing used peripheral blood, obtained in a trial of Ad26.COV2.S vaccine versus placebo. These receptors were taken from a person between 18 and 60 years old who received the Ad26.COV2.S COVID-19 vaccine or a placebo.

For the CDR3, the DNA is TGTGCCAGCAGTTCCGCGGGACAGGGGGCCGATGGCTACACCTTC. Amino acid sequence: CASSSAGQGADGYTF. The rearrangement uses TRBV28 and TRBJ1-2, with 12 bases aligning to TRBD1. The CDR3 spans 15 residues. The V and J ends lost 4 bases and 6 bases, in that order; junction bases with no gene match: 6. Germline V gives CDR1 MDHEN, CDR2 SYDVKM.

The chain has TRBV3-1 (or the pseudogene TRBV3-2) and TRBJ2-5, with TRBD2 matching over 12 bases. CDR3 length equals 15 residues. Trimming at V came to 1 base and at J to 4 bases, leaving 1 base not matched to a gene. Germline V gene lookup returns CDR1 LGHDT and CDR2 YNNKEL (reference sequence). CDR3 in amino acids: CASSQGLAGVETQYF. In DNA, the CDR3 is TGTGCCAGCAGCCAAGGACTAGCGGGAGTAGAGACCCAGTACTTC.

J is TRBJ2-7 and V is TRBV12-3 or TRBV12-4; 12 nucleotides align to TRBD1. The CDR3 loop spans 13 amino acids. Germline trimming cut 6 bases from V and 5 bases from J; bases unmatched to any gene: 2. Here the CDR3 DNA reads TGTGCCAGCAGGGGGACAGGGGGCAACGAGCAGTACTTC. Amino acids: CASRGTGGNEQYF.

The gene calls are TRBV11-1 and TRBJ2-7, with 8 nucleotides matching TRBD2. The CDR3 loop spans 16 amino acids. The trim removed 0 bases at V and 5 bases at J, leaving 9 bases unmatched. CDR1 and CDR2 (germline): SGHAT, FQDESV (reference sequence). In DNA form, the CDR3 reads TGTGCCAGCAGCTTAGCGTCTAGCGGGTGGGACAACGAGCAGTACTTC. This gives the protein CASSLASSGWDNEQYF.

This sequence joins TRBV4-2 and TRBJ2-3; D gene ambiguous. Per germline, CDR1 LGHNA and CDR2 YNFKEQ. The CDR3 runs 14 residues. Trimming cost V 5 bases and J 0 bases, with 9 bases left between them. CDR3 protein: CASSATSSTDTQYF. CDR3 DNA sequence: TGTGCCAGCAGCGCGACGTCTAGCACAGATACGCAGTATTTT.

Concerning this clone: Other DNA sequences from this sample encode an identical CDR3 as well. The V and J genes are TRBV20-1 and TRBJ2-5, with D possibly being TRBD1 (5 bases). CDR1 and CDR2 from the germline V gene are DFQATT and SNEGSKA (reference sequence). The CDR3 is 12 residues long. Between the trimmed V and J ends, which lost 3 bases and 5 bases, there was a span of 10 bases. Written as DNA, the CDR3 is TGCAGTGCTAGTAGGGGCCAGGAGACCCAGTACTTC. Its translation: CSASRGQETQYF.

This clone was seen once. The chain carries TRBV29-1 and TRBJ2-5, with 7 bases aligning to TRBD1. The V segment lost 7 bases and the J segment 1 base; nucleotides outside the gene matches: 6. CDR3 length: 13 residues. Germline V gene lookup returns CDR1 SQVTM and CDR2 ANQGSEA. The CDR3 is CSAEGDSQETQYF. The CDR3 nucleotides read TGCAGCGCCGAGGGGGACAGCCAAGAGACCCAGTACTTC.

The chain links TRBV7-7 to TRBJ1-5, with 8 bases fitting TRBD1. CDR1 is SSHAT and CDR2 is FNYEAQ in the germline V gene (reference sequence). This CDR3 spans 17 amino acids. J lost 2 bases, V lost 5 bases, and 11 bases had no gene match. The CDR3 is CASSPDRARLGNQPQHF. CDR3 bases: TGTGCCAGCAGCCCGGACAGGGCACGGTTGGGCAATCAGCCCCAGCATTTT.